The next 12 T cell receptor beta chains were all read from a single sample in a study of a mutant IDH1 vaccine in newly diagnosed glioma. These TCRs' antigens remain unknown. Noted time point: week 23, last vaccination. In every dose of vaccine, 300 ug of mutant IDH1 20-mer peptide was given alongside topical imiquimod. Clones were sequenced by immunoSEQ multiplex PCR, and TCRdb holds only the in-frame ones, with some missing. The top ten hold approximately 13% of the sample, which has 20,000 to 25,000 clones, approximately 78% seen once. The sample consisted of PBMCs, taken from a glioma patient whose treatment included an IDH1 peptide vaccine. The receptors shown here come from a young man with glioma.

The chain combines TRBV4-1 with TRBJ1-1; no reliable D call. Looked up from germline, CDR1 is MGHRA and CDR2 is YSYEKL. Trimming pared 4 bases from V and 3 bases from J, leaving 12 bases between. The CDR3 runs 14 residues. This CDR3 is CASSPEGSYTEAFF. CDR3 DNA: TGCGCCAGCAGCCCGGAGGGATCGTACACTGAAGCTTTCTTT.

The chain combines TRBV19 with TRBJ1-1; no reliable D call. Per the germline V gene, CDR1 is LNHDA and CDR2 is SQIVND (reference sequence). The V end was cut by 10 bases, the J end by 5 bases, with 14 bases between. The CDR3 runs to 12 residues. For the CDR3, the DNA is TGTGCCACCTATGCGAAATCTACTGAAGCTTTCTTT. Translation: CATYAKSTEAFF.

In this sample, this clone turned up a few times. CDR3 bases: TGCGCCAGCAGCCAAGTTCCAGGCAGGAACACTGAAGCTTTCTTT. Protein: CASSQVPGRNTEAFF. This chain uses TRBV4-1 with TRBJ1-1; D ambiguous. CDR3 length: 15 amino acids. Germline loops: CDR1 MGHRA, CDR2 YSYEKL. Trimming removed 1 base from V and 1 base from J, with 10 bases in between.

This chain links TRBV7-9 with TRBJ2-1; tentatively, D is TRBD1 or TRBD2 (6 bases each). Trimming shortened V by 5 bases and J by 2 bases, and 19 bases separated the two germline ends. The germline gives CDR1 SEHNR, CDR2 FQNEAQ (reference sequence). The CDR3 is 17 amino acids. CDR3 sequence (DNA): TGTGCCAGCAGCGCCCCCATTACGGGGGCTACCTACAATGAGCAGTTCTTC. It codes for CASSAPITGATYNEQFF. The full variable domain, completed using reference TRBV7-9 and TRBJ2-1, is DTGVSQNPRHKITKRGQNVTFRCDPISEHNRLYWYRQTLGQGPEFLTYFQNEAQLEKSRLLSDRFSAERPKGSFSTLEIQRTEQGDSAMYLCASSAPITGATYNEQFFGPGTRLTVL.

The chain is built from TRBV25-1 and TRBJ1-2; D gene unclear. V shed 5 bases and J shed 3 bases, with 10 bases lying between them. This CDR3 has 13 amino acids. Per germline, CDR1 MGHDK and CDR2 SYGVNS. CDR3 sequence: CASSFDEDYGYTF. The CDR3 DNA reads as TGTGCCAGCAGTTTCGACGAGGACTATGGCTACACCTTC.

The V and J genes are TRBV19 and TRBJ2-5; the match to TRBD2 covers 7 bases. The CDR3 runs to 15 residues. V dropped 3 bases and J dropped 1; count of bases not matched to a gene: 5. Germline values: CDR1 LNHDA, CDR2 SQIVND (reference sequence). The CDR3 is CASSMDSGLQETQYF. For the CDR3, the DNA is TGTGCCAGTAGTATGGATAGCGGGCTCCAAGAGACCCAGTACTTC.

Relative to its sample, this clone is medium-sized. The J gene is TRBJ2-1, the V gene TRBV30; the D gene is possibly TRBD2 (6 bases). The CDR3 runs to 11 residues. Germline values: CDR1 GTSNPN, CDR2 SVGIG (reference sequence). The V end lost 3 bases, the J end lost 16 bases, and 16 bases lay between the germline ends. The CDR3 bases are TGTGCCTGGAGCTCCGGGACTTTTCATTTCTTC. Encoded protein: CAWSSGTFHFF.

V is TRBV6-6 and J is TRBJ2-3; D ambiguous. Trimming left V 2 bases short and J 6 bases short, with 18 bases between. In germline, CDR1 is MNHNY, CDR2 SVGAGI (reference sequence). The CDR3 has 16 amino acids. The CDR3: CASSYRGVQPGDTQYF. The CDR3 DNA is TGTGCCAGCAGTTACAGAGGAGTCCAACCTGGCGATACGCAGTATTTT.

The chain couples TRBV9 to TRBJ2-3; the D is unclear. The length of the CDR3 is 11 residues. CDR1 is SGDLS and CDR2 is YYNGEE in the germline V gene. With 4 bases removed from V and 6 bases from J, the gap between germline ends came to 6 bases. The CDR3 DNA sequence: TGTGCCAGCAGCCCCCGGGATACGCAGTATTTT. Translating gives CASSPRDTQYF.

This chain joins TRBV10-1 and TRBJ2-1; 10 bases line up with TRBD2. Germline lookup yields CDR1 WNHNN and CDR2 SYGVQD (reference sequence). The trim removed 0 bases at V and 2 bases at J, leaving 10 bases unmatched. The CDR3 length is 19 residues. CDR3 loop: CASSESEREGLRAYNEQFF. DNA for the CDR3: TGCGCCAGCAGTGAGTCAGAGCGGGAGGGCCTTAGGGCCTACAATGAGCAGTTCTTC.

This clone appeared a few times. The V gene is TRBV18, the J gene TRBJ1-1, with a weak D call TRBD1 (5 bases). V was shortened by 8 bases and J by 0 bases, with 10 bases between the two germline ends. Germline V gene data show CDR1 as KGHSH and CDR2 as LQKENI. CDR3 length: 13 residues. CDR3 bases: TGTGCCAGCCTCGACAGCATGAACACTGAAGCTTTCTTT. Translating it yields CASLDSMNTEAFF.

The V and J genes are TRBV5-6 and TRBJ1-1; D may be TRBD1 (5 bases). Between the trimmed V and J ends, which lost 5 bases and 1 base, there was a span of 15 bases. Germline assignment: CDR1 SGHDT and CDR2 YYEEEE. The CDR3 is 15 residues long. This CDR3 reads CASRSGPQGNTEAFF. DNA of the CDR3: TGTGCCAGCAGGTCCGGACCTCAGGGGAACACTGAAGCTTTCTTT.